The 10 T cell receptor beta chains in this list originate from one sample, sequenced in a study of T cell responses to AZD1222 COVID-19 vaccine. Using immunoSEQ multiplex PCR, the repertoire was profiled, and TCRdb retains in-frame clones only, with some absent. The sample carries about 100,000 clones, roughly nine tenths recorded once. The material was peripheral blood, obtained on day 0 of AZD1222 vaccination. The receptors come from an adult in good health.

The chain uses TRBV28 and TRBJ2-7; 10 nucleotides align to TRBD2. Germline CDR1 and CDR2: MDHEN and SYDVKM. V shed 2 bases and J 3 bases; nucleotides not matched to a gene: 4. The CDR3 has 15 amino acids. CDR3 sequence: CASSLVVAGGYEQYF. The CDR3 DNA is TGTGCCAGCAGTTTAGTGGTAGCGGGAGGCTACGAGCAGTACTTC.

The chain combines TRBV7-2 with TRBJ2-3; D uncertain. Germline assignment: CDR1 SGHTA and CDR2 FQGNSA. The CDR3 sequence is 15 residues long. V was cut by 0 bases and J by 0 bases, with 7 bases left in between. CDR3 nucleotide sequence: TGTGCCAGCAGCTTAGCAGTAGCTAGCACAGATACGCAGTATTTT. Its protein is CASSLAVASTDTQYF.

This clone was detected only a few times. The rearrangement uses TRBV2 and TRBJ1-2; 7 bases map to TRBD1. Germline loops: CDR1 SNHLY, CDR2 FYNNEI. J was trimmed by 4 bases and V by 9 bases; bases with no gene match: 5. The CDR3 is 12 amino acids. CDR3 coding DNA: TGTGCCAGGAGGGGGCAGGGCTATGGCTACACCTTC. Its translation is CARRGQGYGYTF.

This clone was counted between two and nine times. The rearrangement links TRBV15 to TRBJ1-1, with TRBD1 matching 10 bases. This CDR3 comprises 17 residues. V trimming: 0 bases; J trimming: 6 bases; junction bases outside the gene matches: 10. Germline V lookup: CDR1 LNHNV, CDR2 YYDKDF (reference sequence). The CDR3 nucleotides are TGTGCCACCAGCAGAGATGGGAGGACAGGGGGGAGGTCTGAAGCTTTCTTT. Its translation is CATSRDGRTGGRSEAFF.

The gene calls are TRBV4-2 and TRBJ1-5; the D is unclear. V lost 0 bases and J 0 bases, leaving 15 bases between the germline ends. Germline V gene data show CDR1 as LGHNA and CDR2 as YNFKEQ. The CDR3 is made up of 18 amino acids. CDR3: CASSQESPETYSNQPQHF. The CDR3 DNA is TGTGCCAGCAGCCAAGAATCTCCAGAAACTTATAGCAATCAGCCCCAGCATTTT.

This chain uses TRBV5-4 with TRBJ1-2; D gene uncertain. V was shortened by 0 bases and J by 4 bases, with 16 bases between the two germline ends. The CDR3 totals 16 residues. CDR1 SGHNT and CDR2 YYREEE come from the germline V gene (reference sequence). CDR3 loop: CASSLVRDTARYGYTF. The CDR3 coding sequence is TGTGCCAGCAGCTTGGTCCGAGACACCGCCCGCTATGGCTACACCTTC.

This rearrangement joins TRBV18 to TRBJ1-5; D uncertain. Per the germline V gene, CDR1 is KGHSH and CDR2 is LQKENI. The CDR3 covers 13 residues. Between the trimmed V and J ends, which lost 2 bases and 5 bases, there was a span of 7 bases. This chain's CDR3 is CASSPGSDQPQHF. Here the CDR3 DNA reads TGTGCCAGCTCACCAGGGTCAGATCAGCCCCAGCATTTT.

The chain uses TRBV5-1 and TRBJ1-2; tentative D call: TRBD1 (5 bases). The CDR3 extends over 15 amino acids. Between the trimmed V and J ends, which lost 2 bases and 6 bases, there was a span of 17 bases. CDR1 and CDR2 from the germline V gene are SGHRS and YFSETQ. Here the CDR3 DNA reads TGCGCCAGCAGCTTCGTCGGGACGGCCTCGGATGGCTACACCTTC. Translated, it gives CASSFVGTASDGYTF.

This rearrangement joins TRBV10-1 to TRBJ1-5; D may be TRBD1 (5 bases). The CDR3 consists of 14 residues. Germline V gene sequence: CDR1 WNHNN, CDR2 SYGVQD (reference sequence). The V end was cut by 2 bases, the J end by 4 bases, with 9 bases between. In DNA, the CDR3 is TGCGCCAGCAGTGAGGACAGCAAAAATCAGCCCCAGCATTTT. Amino acids: CASSEDSKNQPQHF.

The rearrangement links TRBV19 to TRBJ2-3; TRBD1 aligns across 10 bases. The germline CDR1 and CDR2 sequences are LNHDA and SQIVND (reference sequence). This CDR3 contains 15 residues. Trimming took 4 bases from V and 4 from J; bases not matched to a gene: 5. CDR3 in DNA: TGTGCCAGTAGTACATTGACAGGGGGCGCAGATACGCAGTATTTT. Its translation is CASSTLTGGADTQYF.